This T cell receptor beta chain was captured by sequencing in a study of T cell responses to AZD1222 COVID-19 vaccine. Study-level results: A rise in Spike-specific TCR breadth and depth followed two AZD1222 doses. Clonal diversity was possibly underestimated; the donors were predominantly white British and more often female. Every sample of the repertoires postdated the peak T cell response.

For this clone: What it recognizes is unknown.

Clones were read by immunoSEQ multiplex PCR, and TCRdb kept only the in-frame ones, dropping some. The table has some 110,000 clones, around 88% seen once. Second-dose intervals near 4 or 12 weeks were combined. This CDR3 contains 16 residues. Germline V gene lookup returns CDR1 MDHEN and CDR2 SYDVKM. Between the trimmed V and J ends, which lost 7 bases and 4 bases, there was a span of 21 bases. The receptor comes from an adult who received the AZD1222 COVID-19 vaccine. This chain joins TRBV28 and TRBJ2-3, with D tentatively TRBD1 or TRBD2 (6 bases each). The sample in question was peripheral blood, obtained 28 days after the second AZD1222 dose. CDR3 in amino acids: CASIPPRGRVADTQYF. The CDR3 nucleotides are TGTGCCAGCATCCCGCCCCGGGGGCGCGTCGCAGATACGCAGTATTTT.